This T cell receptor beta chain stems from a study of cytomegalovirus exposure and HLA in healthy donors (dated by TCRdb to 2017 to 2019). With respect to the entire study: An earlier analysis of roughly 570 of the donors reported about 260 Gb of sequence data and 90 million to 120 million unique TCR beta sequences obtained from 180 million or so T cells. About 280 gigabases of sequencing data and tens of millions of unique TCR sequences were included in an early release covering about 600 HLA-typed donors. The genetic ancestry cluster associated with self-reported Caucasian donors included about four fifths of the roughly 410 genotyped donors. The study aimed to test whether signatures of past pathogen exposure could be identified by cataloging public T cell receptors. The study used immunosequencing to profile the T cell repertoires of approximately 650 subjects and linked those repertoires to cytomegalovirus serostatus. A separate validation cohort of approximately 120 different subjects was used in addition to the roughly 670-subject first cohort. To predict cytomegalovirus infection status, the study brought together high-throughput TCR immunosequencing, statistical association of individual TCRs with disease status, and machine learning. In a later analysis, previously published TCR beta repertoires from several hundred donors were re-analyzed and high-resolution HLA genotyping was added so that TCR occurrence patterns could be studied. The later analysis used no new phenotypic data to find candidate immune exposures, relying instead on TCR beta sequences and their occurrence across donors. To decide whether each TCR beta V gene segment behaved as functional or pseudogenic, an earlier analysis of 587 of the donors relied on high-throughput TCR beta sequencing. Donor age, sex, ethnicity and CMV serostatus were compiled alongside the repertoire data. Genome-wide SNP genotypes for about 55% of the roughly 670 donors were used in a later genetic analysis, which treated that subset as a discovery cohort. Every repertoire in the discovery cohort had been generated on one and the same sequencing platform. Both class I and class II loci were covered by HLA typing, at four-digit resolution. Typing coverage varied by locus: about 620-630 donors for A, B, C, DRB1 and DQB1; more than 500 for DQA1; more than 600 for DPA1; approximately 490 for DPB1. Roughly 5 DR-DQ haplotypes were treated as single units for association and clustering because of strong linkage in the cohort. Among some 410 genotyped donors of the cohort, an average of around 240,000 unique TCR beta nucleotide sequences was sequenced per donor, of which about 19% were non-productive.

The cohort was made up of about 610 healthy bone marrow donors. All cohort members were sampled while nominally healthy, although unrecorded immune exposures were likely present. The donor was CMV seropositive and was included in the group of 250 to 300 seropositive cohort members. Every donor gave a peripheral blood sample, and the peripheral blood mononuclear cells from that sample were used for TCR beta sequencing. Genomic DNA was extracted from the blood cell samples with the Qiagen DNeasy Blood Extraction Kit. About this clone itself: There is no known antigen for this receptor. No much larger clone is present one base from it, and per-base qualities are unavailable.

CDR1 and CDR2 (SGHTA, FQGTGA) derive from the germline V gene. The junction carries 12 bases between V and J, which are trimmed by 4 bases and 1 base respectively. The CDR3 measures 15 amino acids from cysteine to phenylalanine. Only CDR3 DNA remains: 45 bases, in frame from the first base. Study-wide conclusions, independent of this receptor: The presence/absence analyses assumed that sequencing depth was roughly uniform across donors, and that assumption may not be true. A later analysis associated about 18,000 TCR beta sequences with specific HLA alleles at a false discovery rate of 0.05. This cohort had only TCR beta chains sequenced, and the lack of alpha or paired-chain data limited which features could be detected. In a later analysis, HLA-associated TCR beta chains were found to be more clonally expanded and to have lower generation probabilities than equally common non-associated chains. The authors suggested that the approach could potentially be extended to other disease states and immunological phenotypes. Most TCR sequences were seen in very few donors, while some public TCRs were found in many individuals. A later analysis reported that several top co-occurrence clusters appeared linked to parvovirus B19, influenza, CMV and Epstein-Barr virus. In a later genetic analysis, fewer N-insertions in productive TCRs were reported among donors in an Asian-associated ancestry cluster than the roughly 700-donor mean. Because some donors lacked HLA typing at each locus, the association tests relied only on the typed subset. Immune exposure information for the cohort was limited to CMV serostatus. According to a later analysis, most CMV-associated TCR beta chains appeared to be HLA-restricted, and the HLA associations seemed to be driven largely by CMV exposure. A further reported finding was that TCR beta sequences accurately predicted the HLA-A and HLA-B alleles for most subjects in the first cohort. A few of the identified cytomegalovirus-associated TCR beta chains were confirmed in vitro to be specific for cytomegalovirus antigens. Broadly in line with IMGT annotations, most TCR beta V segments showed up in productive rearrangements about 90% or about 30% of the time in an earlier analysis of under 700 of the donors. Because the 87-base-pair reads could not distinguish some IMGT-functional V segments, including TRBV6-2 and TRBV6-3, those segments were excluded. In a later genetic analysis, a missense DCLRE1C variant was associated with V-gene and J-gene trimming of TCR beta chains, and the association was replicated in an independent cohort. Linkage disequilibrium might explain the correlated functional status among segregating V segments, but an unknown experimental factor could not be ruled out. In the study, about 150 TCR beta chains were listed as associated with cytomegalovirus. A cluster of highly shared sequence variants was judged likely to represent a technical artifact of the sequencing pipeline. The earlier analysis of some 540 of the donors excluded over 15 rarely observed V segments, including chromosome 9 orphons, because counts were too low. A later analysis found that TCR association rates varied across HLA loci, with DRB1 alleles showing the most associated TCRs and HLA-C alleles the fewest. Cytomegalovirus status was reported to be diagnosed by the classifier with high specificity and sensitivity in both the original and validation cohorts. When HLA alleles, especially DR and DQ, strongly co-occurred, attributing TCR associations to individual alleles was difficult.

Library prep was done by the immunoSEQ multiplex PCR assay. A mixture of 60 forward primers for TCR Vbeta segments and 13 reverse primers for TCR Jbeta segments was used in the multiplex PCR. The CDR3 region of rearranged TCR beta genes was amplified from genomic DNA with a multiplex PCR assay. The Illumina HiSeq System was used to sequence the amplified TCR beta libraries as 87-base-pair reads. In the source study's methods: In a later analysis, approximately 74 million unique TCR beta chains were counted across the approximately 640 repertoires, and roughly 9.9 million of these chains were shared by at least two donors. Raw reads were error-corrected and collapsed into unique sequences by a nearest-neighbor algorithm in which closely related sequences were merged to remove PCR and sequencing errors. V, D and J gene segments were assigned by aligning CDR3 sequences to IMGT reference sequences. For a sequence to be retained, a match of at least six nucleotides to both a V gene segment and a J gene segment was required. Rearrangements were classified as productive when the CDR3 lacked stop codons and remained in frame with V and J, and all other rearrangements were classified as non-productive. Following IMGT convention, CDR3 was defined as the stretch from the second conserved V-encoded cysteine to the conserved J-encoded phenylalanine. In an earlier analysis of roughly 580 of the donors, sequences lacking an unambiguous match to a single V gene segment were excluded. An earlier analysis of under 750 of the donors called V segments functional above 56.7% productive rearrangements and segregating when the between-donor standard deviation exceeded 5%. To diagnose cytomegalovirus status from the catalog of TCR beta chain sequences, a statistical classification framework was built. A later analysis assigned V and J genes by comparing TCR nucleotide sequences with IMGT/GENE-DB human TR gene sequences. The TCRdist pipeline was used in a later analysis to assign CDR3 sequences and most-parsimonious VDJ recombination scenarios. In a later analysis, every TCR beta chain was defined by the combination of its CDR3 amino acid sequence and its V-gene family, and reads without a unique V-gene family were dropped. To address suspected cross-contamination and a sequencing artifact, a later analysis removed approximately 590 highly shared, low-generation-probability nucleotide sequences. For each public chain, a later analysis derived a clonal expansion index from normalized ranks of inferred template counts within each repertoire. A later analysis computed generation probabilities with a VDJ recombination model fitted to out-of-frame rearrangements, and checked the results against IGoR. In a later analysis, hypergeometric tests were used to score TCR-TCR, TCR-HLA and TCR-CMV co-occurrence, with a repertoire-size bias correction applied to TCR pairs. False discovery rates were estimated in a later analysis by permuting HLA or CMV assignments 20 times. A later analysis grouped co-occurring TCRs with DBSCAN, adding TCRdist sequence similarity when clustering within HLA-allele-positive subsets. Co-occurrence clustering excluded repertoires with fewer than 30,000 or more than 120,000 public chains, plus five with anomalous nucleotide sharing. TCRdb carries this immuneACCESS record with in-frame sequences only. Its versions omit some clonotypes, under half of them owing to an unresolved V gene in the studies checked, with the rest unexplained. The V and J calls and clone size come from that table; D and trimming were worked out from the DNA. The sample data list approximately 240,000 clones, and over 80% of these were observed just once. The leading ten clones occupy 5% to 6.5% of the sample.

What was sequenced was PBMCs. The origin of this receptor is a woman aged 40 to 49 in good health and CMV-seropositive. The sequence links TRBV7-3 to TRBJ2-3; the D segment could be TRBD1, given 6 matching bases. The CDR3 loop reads CASSSRTVGTDTQYF. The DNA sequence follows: TGTGCCAGCAGCTCTCGGACAGTTGGCACAGATACGCAGTATTTT.